The T cell receptor beta chain under discussion was sequenced for a study of TIL therapy for anti-PD-1-resistant metastatic lung cancer. About the study: Patients then received nivolumab; progressors got lymphodepletion, TIL and IL-2. Study results and caveats: Infused TIL clonotypes partially replaced the baseline blood repertoire, then decayed over months. Treatment-naive, never-smoker and oncogene-addicted patients were overrepresented in this highly selected cohort.

The libraries were made with immunoSEQ v3. Assay used: immunoSEQ multiplex PCR; TCRdb lists only in-frame clones, some missing. The profile shows around 50,000 clones, 73% of them singletons. Time point denoted: pre-treatment sample, taken before nivolumab and TIL therapy. Stage 4 NSCLC adults joined between 2017 and January 2020. About this clone: Its antigen is as yet unknown.

V lost 3 bases, J lost 4 bases, and 12 bases lay in between. The CDR3 contains 14 residues. Germline V gene sequence: CDR1 SGHTA, CDR2 FQGNSA. Source: blood, taken at baseline. The chain combines TRBV7-2 with TRBJ1-2; weak D call: TRBD1 (5 bases). The receptor comes from a person aged 25-85 years with non-small cell lung cancer. The CDR3 loop is CASSFAGTGYGYTF. CDR3 in DNA: TGTGCCAGCAGCTTCGCCGGGACGGGCTATGGCTACACCTTC.